The next 4 T cell receptor beta chains were all read from a single sample in a study of technical replicates of blood from several donors (dated by TCRdb to 2015 to 2018). The library was prepared using the immunoSEQ multiplex PCR assay. TCRdb took this table from immuneACCESS and kept in-frame rearrangements with V and J called. Such tables lack part of the clones; where checked against another copy, unresolved V genes explain under half of the gap, and the rest is unexplained. Recorded for this sample are about 70,000 clones; around 97% of them occurred a single time. The ten largest clones take up 0.2% to 0.25% of the sample. Material for sequencing was T cells isolated from PBMCs. These receptors all come from a human donor in good health.

CDR3 coding DNA: TGTGCCAGCAGCGTATATGCAGCGGGGGGCAGTGAGCAGTTCTTC. Its protein product is CASSVYAAGGSEQFF. This sequence joins TRBV9 and TRBJ2-1, with 9 bases lining up with TRBD2. The germline gives CDR1 SGDLS, CDR2 YYNGEE. CDR3 length: 15 residues. J gave up 9 bases and V 1 base, and 8 bases lay outside the gene matches. Together with reference TRBV9 and TRBJ2-1, the CDR3 gives the full variable domain: DSGVTQTPKHLITATGQRVTLRCSPRSGDLSVYWYQQSLDQGLQFLIQYYNGEERAKGNILERFSAQQFPDLHSELNLSSLELGDSALYFCASSVYAAGGSEQFFGPGTRLTVL.

The CDR3 is CASSPHPRQVGNQPQHF. The CDR3 nucleotides read TGTGCCAGTAGCCCCCATCCTCGACAGGTGGGGAATCAGCCCCAGCATTTT. The genes are TRBV19 and TRBJ1-5; possible D gene TRBD1, 6 bases. The length of the CDR3 is 17 residues. Germline-derived CDR1 and CDR2 are LNHDA and SQIVND (reference sequence). V was trimmed by 6 bases and J by 4 bases, leaving 22 bases between them.

The V call is TRBV12-5, the J call TRBJ1-1, with D possibly matching TRBD1 (6 bases). The CDR3 totals 18 residues. CDR1 and CDR2 from the germline V gene are LGHNT and FRNRAP. The ends were cut back, 0 bases at V and 0 bases at J, with 17 bases in the middle. CDR3 bases: TGTGCTAGTGGTTTGGTACCGTCCGGACAGTTCATGAACACTGAAGCTTTCTTT. Translated: CASGLVPSGQFMNTEAFF.

This rearrangement joins TRBV7-8 to TRBJ2-7; 10 bases agree with TRBD2. The junction had 6 bases not matched to a gene; V was cut back by 3 bases and J by 7 bases. The CDR3 loop spans 14 amino acids. Germline loops: CDR1 SGHVS, CDR2 FQNEAQ. The CDR3 DNA follows: TGTGCCAGCAGCTTCAGCGGGGGGGCCGCAGAGCAGTACTTC. Translated: CASSFSGGAAEQYF.